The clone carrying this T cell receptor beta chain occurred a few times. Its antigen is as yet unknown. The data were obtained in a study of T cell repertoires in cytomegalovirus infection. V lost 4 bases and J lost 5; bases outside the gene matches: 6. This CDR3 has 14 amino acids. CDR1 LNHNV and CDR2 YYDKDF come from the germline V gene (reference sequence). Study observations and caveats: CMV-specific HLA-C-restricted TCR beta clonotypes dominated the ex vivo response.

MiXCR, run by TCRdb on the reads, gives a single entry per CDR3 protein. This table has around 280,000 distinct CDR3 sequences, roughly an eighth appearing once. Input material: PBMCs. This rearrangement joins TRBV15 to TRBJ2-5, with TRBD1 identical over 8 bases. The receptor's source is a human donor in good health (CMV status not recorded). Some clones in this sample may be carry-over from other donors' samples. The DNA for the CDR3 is TGTGCCACCAGCACACAGGGGGGAGGCGAGACCCAGTACTTC. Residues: CATSTQGGGETQYF.